This T cell receptor (beta chain) is from a study of OX40 agonist ivuxolimab in advanced cancers. Repertoires were generated with immunoSEQ multiplex PCR, while TCRdb's copy carries only in-frame clones and drops some. The sample yields roughly 60,000 clones, roughly 81% seen once. Trimming took 2 bases from V and 1 from J, leaving 0 bases between them. Germline-derived CDR1 and CDR2 are LNHDA and SQIVND (reference sequence). The CDR3 is made up of 12 amino acids. V is TRBV19 and J is TRBJ1-5; no definite D call. The TCR comes from an adult with an advanced solid tumor such as melanoma, head and neck, liver or kidney cancer. The sequenced sample was CD4+ or CD8+ T cells sorted from blood, obtained in a trial of the OX40 agonist ivuxolimab. In DNA form, the CDR3 reads TGTGCCAGTAGTATAAGCAATCAGCCCCAGCATTTT. Its translation is CASSISNQPQHF.